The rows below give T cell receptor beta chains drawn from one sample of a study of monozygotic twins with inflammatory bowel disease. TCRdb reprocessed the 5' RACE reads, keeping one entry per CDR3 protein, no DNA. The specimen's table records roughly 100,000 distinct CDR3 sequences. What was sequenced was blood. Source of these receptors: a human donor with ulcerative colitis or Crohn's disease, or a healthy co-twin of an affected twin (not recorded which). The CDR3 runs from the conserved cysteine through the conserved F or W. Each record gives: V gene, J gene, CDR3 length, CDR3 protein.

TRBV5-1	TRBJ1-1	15	CASSLADRLNTEAFF
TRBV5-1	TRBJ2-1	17	CASSFHWTGTSGGVQFF
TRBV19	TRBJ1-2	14	CASSRTGSDYGYTF
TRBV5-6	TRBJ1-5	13	CASSLVGNQPQHF
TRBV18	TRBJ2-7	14	CASSPGQSSYEQYF
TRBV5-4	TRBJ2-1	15	CASSLAGLAGNEQFF
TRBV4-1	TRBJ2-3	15	CASSASGTSGYTQYF
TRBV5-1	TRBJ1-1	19	CASSPLKPNPRLLPTEAFF
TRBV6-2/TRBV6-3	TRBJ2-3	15	CASRRTVVHTDTQYF
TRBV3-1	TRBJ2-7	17	CASSSGLAALSSYEQYF
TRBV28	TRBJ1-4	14	CASSLWDRVEKLFF
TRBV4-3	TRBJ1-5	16	CASSPTRQGGNQPQHF
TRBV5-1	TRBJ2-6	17	CASSLYGQSSGANVLTF